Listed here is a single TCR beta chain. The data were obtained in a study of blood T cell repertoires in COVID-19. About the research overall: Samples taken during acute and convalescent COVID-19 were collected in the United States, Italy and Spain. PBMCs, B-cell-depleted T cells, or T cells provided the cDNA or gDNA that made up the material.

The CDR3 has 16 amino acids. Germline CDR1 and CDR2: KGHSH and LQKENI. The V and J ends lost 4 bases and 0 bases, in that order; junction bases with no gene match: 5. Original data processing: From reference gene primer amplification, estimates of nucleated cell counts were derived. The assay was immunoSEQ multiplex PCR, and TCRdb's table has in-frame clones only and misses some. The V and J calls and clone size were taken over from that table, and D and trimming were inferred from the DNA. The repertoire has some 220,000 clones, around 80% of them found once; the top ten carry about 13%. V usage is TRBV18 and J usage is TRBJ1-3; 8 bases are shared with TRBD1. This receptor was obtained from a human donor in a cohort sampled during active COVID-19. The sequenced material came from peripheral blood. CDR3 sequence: CASSRDRPSSGNTIYF. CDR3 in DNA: TGTGCCAGCTCACGGGACAGGCCAAGCTCTGGAAACACCATATATTTT. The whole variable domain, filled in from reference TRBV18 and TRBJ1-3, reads NAGVMQNPRHLVRRRGQEARLRCSPMKGHSHVYWYRQLPEEGLKFMVYLQKENIIDESGMPKERFSAEFPKEGPSILRIQQVVRGDSAAYFCASSRDRPSSGNTIYFGEGSWLTVV.